The text below deals with one TCR beta chain. No antigen is known for it. The input lacks base qualities; no much larger clone sits a single base away. Preparation of the library involved the immunoSEQ multiplex PCR assay. RNA was extracted from all samples and reverse transcribed into cDNA as template for TCR sequencing. SuperScript III was used for first-strand cDNA synthesis, primed with a 2:1 mix of oligo-dT and random hexamers. A synthetic immune receptor repertoire was used to assess amplification bias, and residual bias was removed computationally. The authors' analysis ran thus. Raw reads were preprocessed for error removal, and CDR3 was defined according to IMGT conventions as running from the conserved cysteine to phenylalanine. Clonality was computed as 1 minus the Shannon entropy, with the entropy normalized by log2 of the number of productive unique TCRs. Scalp TCRbeta sequences were cross-referenced with sorted blood CD4 and CD8 repertoires so that the CD4 or CD8 identity of scalp clones could be inferred. In its TCRdb copy, this immuneACCESS table keeps in-frame sequences only and misses some clones. Where compared with another copy, unresolved V genes explain less than half of these, and the others have no known cause. The V and J calls and clone size come from that table; D and trimming were worked out from the DNA. A total of about 100,000 clones appear in this sample, almost 60% of them only once. The top ten hold roughly 19% of the sample.

CDR1 and CDR2 are drawn from the germline V gene (reference sequence): MNHEY, SMNVEV. Counted from cysteine to phenylalanine, this CDR3 has 15 amino acids. The entry retains the CDR3 DNA only, 45 bases that are in frame from base 1. Trimming takes 6 bases off V and 6 bases off J; junction bases not matched to a gene: 13. This specimen comes from a study of CD8+ T cells in alopecia areata (dated by TCRdb to 2016 to 2019). About the investigation overall: High-throughput TCRbeta sequencing was used to examine T cell clonal expansion in alopecia areata in both the C3H/HeJ mouse model and human patients. TCRbeta CDR3 regions were amplified by immunoSEQ multiplex PCR with 35 Vbeta forward and 13 Jbeta reverse primers. Clonality in the scalp was compared among normal scalp (n=4), patchy alopecia areata scalp (n=8), and alopecia totalis/universalis scalp (n=8). In humans, TCRbeta sequencing was performed on scalp tissue and on sorted CD4+ and CD8+ peripheral blood T cells from healthy controls and from patients with patchy or totalis/universalis alopecia areata. RNA came from the PAXgene miRNA kit for fixed scalp, the miRNeasy kit for PBMCs, and the RNeasy kit for mouse skin. Overall results and qualifications from the work: Scalp TCR repertoire analysis is complicated because resident alphabeta T cells in normal human skin are also sequenced, whereas mouse skin is dominated by gammadelta T cells. TCR sequences shared between patients were less clear than in mice, possibly partly because of HLA diversity in the patient population. Compared with normal scalp, lesional scalp had higher clonality and more expanded CD8+ clones, particularly in alopecia totalis/universalis, a pattern that suggests antigenic drive.

PBMCs were isolated by density centrifugation and stained for CD3, CD4 and CD8, after which CD4+ and CD8+ T cells were sorted on a FACSAria. Scalp biopsies and blood samples were provided by unaffected controls. Rearrangement joined TRBV27 to TRBJ2-5; 7 bases in the middle match TRBD1. The receptor was isolated from a human donor in good health. Sequenced: CD8+ T cells sorted from blood. Here is the DNA: TGTGCCAGCAGCTGGGGAACAGGGGAACGACAGACCCAGTACTTC. Its protein is CASSWGTGERQTQYF.